This entry lists 2 T cell receptor beta chains sequenced from one sample in a study of OX40 agonist ivuxolimab in advanced cancers. TCRdb's copy holds only in-frame clones and misses some; the assay was immunoSEQ multiplex PCR. The sample records about 150,000 clones, 94% being singletons. Sequenced here: CD4+ or CD8+ T cells sorted from blood, sampled in a trial of the OX40 agonist ivuxolimab. These receptors originate from an adult with an advanced solid tumor such as melanoma, head and neck, liver or kidney cancer.

This clone was observed once. The V and J genes are TRBV4-2 and TRBJ1-2; possibly TRBD1 for D (5 bases). Germline V gene data show CDR1 as LGHNA and CDR2 as YNFKEQ. The V end lost 2 bases, the J end lost 7 bases, and 17 bases lay between the germline ends. There are 15 residues in the CDR3. This CDR3 is CASSQLDSTRGGYTF. CDR3 DNA: TGTGCCAGCAGCCAACTCGACAGTACTCGGGGTGGCTACACCTTC.

V usage is TRBV12-5 and J usage is TRBJ1-5, with D hard to call. Trimming pared 10 bases from V and 1 base from J, leaving 8 bases between. Germline V CDR1 and CDR2: LGHNT, FRNRAP. This CDR3 contains 12 residues. CDR3 DNA sequence: TGTGCTAATGTAAGAAGCAATCAGCCCCAGCATTTT. Its protein product is CANVRSNQPQHF.